The clone carrying this T cell receptor (beta chain) was found a few times. The data originate from a study of patients and donors after allogeneic stem cell transplantation. From the RT-PCR reads, TCRdb called clonotypes with MiXCR, one entry per CDR3 protein. The table shows approximately 150,000 distinct CDR3 sequences, with 24% occurring only once. The CDR3 extends over 14 amino acids. Germline CDR1 is DFQATT and CDR2 is SNEGSKA (reference sequence). The receptor's source is a human donor who was either an allogeneic HSCT recipient or a stem cell or donor lymphocyte infusion donor (not recorded which). It is not recorded whose cells these are; they may come from a transplant donor. Sequences were obtained from blood, either unsorted or a sorted T cell fraction (not recorded which). The chain recombines TRBV20-1 with TRBJ2-3, with 8 bases that match TRBD2. The CDR3 protein is CSYVKRGSTDTQYF. For the CDR3, the DNA is TGCAGCTACGTTAAGCGGGGGAGCACAGATACGCAGTATTTT.